Listed here is a single TCR beta chain. Its antigen is as yet unknown. This entry belongs to a study of shared clonotypes between healthy human individuals. Broader study findings: Naive subsets generally had larger estimated richness than memory subsets. Sharing across four donors was seen in around 5% of naive CD4 clonotypes. The diversity represented, both genetic and in exposure history, was limited by few donors.

The germline V gene has CDR1 MNHNY and CDR2 SVGAGI (reference sequence). CDR3 length: 14 amino acids. Between the trimmed V and J ends, which lost 7 bases and 8 bases, there was a span of 20 bases. All donors qualified as healthy HIV-negative adults and had experienced no recent acute infections or vaccinations. TCRdb keeps only in-frame clones here, not all; method: immunoSEQ multiplex PCR. The sample records about 1 million clones, approximately 68% being singletons. The sequencing sample was made of memory CD4+ T cells sorted from blood. Subset meaning: CD45RA-negative fraction. This receptor was obtained from a man aged 18 to 35 in good health. The genes are TRBV6-6 and TRBJ1-2; the D is unclear. The CDR3 DNA is TGTGCCAGCAAGACCGGGCTTCCGAGGGAAGGCTACACCTTC. Its translation is CASKTGLPREGYTF.